This T cell receptor (beta chain) appears in the sequencing data of a study of regulatory T cells in long-lasting Graves disease. Specified time point: newly diagnosed GD, antithyroid drugs for less than 3 months. Extracted PBMC RNA gave rise to the TCR library. General observations from the study: Newly diagnosed patients shared 950 to 1,000 public clonotypes; persistent patients shared approximately 2,900.

This clonotype was seen repeatedly, ten times or more. Its matching antigen is unknown. Researchers made TCR beta libraries by using iRepertoire HTBI primers and running Arm-PCR on CDR3 regions. Methods used by the authors: Across the samples, identification revealed just over 60 TRBV and roughly 13 TRBJ segments. MiXCR was run by TCRdb on the multiplex PCR reads, yielding one entry per CDR3 protein. Here the V and J calls rest on TCRdb's processing, not on the authors' analysis. Of about 220,000 distinct CDR3 sequences listed, about a sixth are singletons. The receptor was isolated from a female donor with Graves disease. The sequencing here drew on peripheral blood mononuclear cells (PBMCs), taken at new diagnosis, from a patient treated with antithyroid drugs.

The CDR3: CASSLSGLENIQYF. In DNA form, the CDR3 reads TGTGCCAGCAGCTTATCGGGGCTAGAAAACATTCAGTACTTC. The rearrangement uses TRBV11-2 and TRBJ2-4; either TRBD1 or TRBD2 may fit D (5 bases each). Germline lookup yields CDR1 SGHAT and CDR2 FQNNGV. Trimming pared 2 bases from V and 5 bases from J, leaving 10 bases between. The CDR3 contains 14 residues.